The T cell receptor (beta chain) under discussion was sequenced for a study of read filtering for tumor transcriptome and immune sequencing. This library used around 400 ng RNA and molecular barcoded adaptors spanning alpha/delta and beta/gamma chains. TCRdb passed the reads through MiXCR, listing each CDR3 protein once. The sample shows over 45,000 distinct CDR3 sequences, 20% to 25% of them seen only once. Germline assignment: CDR1 KGHDR and CDR2 SFDVKD. CDR3 length: 12 residues. Between the trimmed V and J ends, which lost 9 bases and 2 bases, there was a span of 9 bases. This sequence was found in a donor aged 40 or older with multiple myeloma. Sequencing was performed on a population of CD138-negative cells sorted from bone marrow. J is TRBJ2-5 and V is TRBV24-1; D unclear. CDR3 loop: CATEGKQETQYF. As DNA, the CDR3 is TGTGCCACCGAAGGGAAGCAAGAGACCCAGTACTTC.